These 8 T cell receptor beta chains were all obtained from the same sample, sequenced in a study of beta chain features in type 1 diabetes. Isolated RNA was reverse transcribed in full, so expressed TCRB transcripts were sequenced. TCRdb's table, derived via immunoSEQ multiplex PCR, lists solely in-frame clones and lacks some. This sample carries 150,000 to 160,000 clones, around 10% of them seen once, and the ten largest clones take under 2.5%. The sequencing input was central memory CD4+ T cells from blood. These receptors were taken from a man between 18 and 29 years old in good health.

The rearrangement joins TRBV5-4 to TRBJ2-3, with 8 bases fitting TRBD1. Germline trimming cut 8 bases from V and 4 bases from J; bases unmatched to any gene: 9. The CDR3 spans 14 residues. Germline assignment: CDR1 SGHNT and CDR2 YYREEE (reference sequence). The CDR3 nucleotides are TGTGCCAGTACGGACAGGGTTTCTGCAGATACGCAGTATTTT. Amino acids: CASTDRVSADTQYF.

This clone has just a few counts. The gene calls are TRBV4-3 and TRBJ2-6; no reliable D call. CDR3 length equals 15 residues. Germline loops: CDR1 LGHNA, CDR2 YSLEER. Trimming removed 3 bases at V and 0 bases at J, with 6 bases between. CDR3 loop: CASSQTISGANVLTF. In DNA form, the CDR3 reads TGCGCCAGCAGCCAGACGATCTCTGGGGCCAACGTCCTGACTTTC.

Points on this clone: Other DNA sequences in the same sample also yield this CDR3. The V call is TRBV15, the J call TRBJ1-1, with a weak D call TRBD1 (6 bases). The CDR3 sequence is 13 residues long. CDR1 and CDR2 from the germline V gene are LNHNV and YYDKDF (reference sequence). Trimming took 0 bases from V and 7 from J, leaving 9 bases between them. The CDR3, as DNA: TGTGCCACCAGCAGAGACAGGGGTTATGAAGCTTTCTTT. Its protein is CATSRDRGYEAFF.

This clone came up a few times. The chain recombines TRBV5-4 with TRBJ1-4; TRBD1 agrees at 8 bases. The CDR3 is 14 residues long. The germline V gene encodes CDR1 SGHNT and CDR2 YYREEE (reference sequence). V shed 4 bases, J shed 7 bases, and the junction held 6 bases outside the gene matches. CDR3: CASSLGQGTEKLFF. DNA for the CDR3: TGTGCCAGCAGCCTAGGACAGGGAACTGAAAAACTGTTTTTT.

The chain has TRBV19 and TRBJ1-1; D gene uncertain. Looked up from germline, CDR1 is LNHDA and CDR2 is SQIVND (reference sequence). The CDR3 length is 11 residues. V shed 7 bases and J shed 1 base, with 4 bases lying between them. Here the CDR3 DNA reads TGTGCCAGTAATCAGAACACTGAAGCTTTCTTT. Residues: CASNQNTEAFF.

This clone was counted only a few times. The chain recombines TRBV27 with TRBJ1-2; 12 bases are a match to TRBD1. V shed 7 bases, J shed 8 bases, and the junction held 17 bases outside the gene matches. Germline V gene data show CDR1 as MNHEY and CDR2 as SMNVEV (reference sequence). The CDR3 is 17 amino acids. CDR3 coding DNA: TGTGCCAGCAAGACCCCCGGCCGGGACAGGGGGCGAGGCGGCTACACCTTC. This translates into CASKTPGRDRGRGGYTF.

The chain is built from TRBV7-3 and TRBJ2-3, with D tentatively TRBD1 (6 bases). The CDR3 loop spans 13 amino acids. Germline CDR1 SGHTA, CDR2 FQGTGA. The V end lost 2 bases, the J end lost 6 bases, and 9 bases lay between the germline ends. The CDR3 sequence: CASSLQGMDTQYF. CDR3 nucleotides: TGTGCCAGCAGCTTACAGGGGATGGATACGCAGTATTTT.

This clone was detected a few times. The chain joins TRBV4-1 to TRBJ2-7, with D possibly matching TRBD1 (5 bases). CDR3 size: 17 residues. Trimming pared 0 bases from V and 7 bases from J, leaving 22 bases between. Per the germline V gene, CDR1 is MGHRA and CDR2 is YSYEKL. In DNA form, the CDR3 reads TGCGCCAGCAGCCAAGATAACGAAGGGGCCTACCCTGCGGAGCAGTACTTC. This codes for CASSQDNEGAYPAEQYF.